A selection of T cell receptor beta chains follows, all from one sample in a study of blood T cell repertoires in COVID-19. Generated by immunoSEQ multiplex PCR, the TCRdb table keeps only in-frame clones and is missing some. The sample has some 250,000 clones, about 90% seen once; the top ten hold 6.2%. Sequenced material: peripheral blood. The source of these receptors is a man aged 55 to 69 with acute or convalescent COVID-19. Each CDR3 is given without its conserved first and last residue.

>15|TRBV19
ASSIEVPTGGDTEAF
>16|TRBV7-8
ASSLASSGPPSTDTQY
>17|TRBV6-2/TRBV6-3
ASSYSIVAREANTGELF
>13|TRBV28
ASSSPEGVNTEAF
>10|TRBV5-6
ASSRVNTEAF
>14|TRBV13
ASSLPRLSSYNEQF
>14|TRBV3-1/TRBV3-2
ASSPGTGGLNTEAF
>12|TRBV25-1
ASSESSYNSPLH
>16|TRBV19
ASSPKWGSGLDQETQY
>11|TRBV18
ASSPLEASEAF
>14|TRBV6-5
ASSYGQGVGTDTQY
>15|TRBV27
ASSGGRGIEVDTEAF
>12|TRBV27
ASSYGDNHQPQH
>15|TRBV28
ASNLRLAGRNTGELF
>12|TRBV11-3
ASSTGQPQETQY
>15|TRBV5-1
ASKQTSGRANTGELF
>11|TRBV7-2
ASQGQRGNEQY
>13|TRBV5-4
ASSLPSGRANEQF
>11|TRBV30
AWSGRVSSPLH
>14|TRBV14
ASSVRLAANTGELF
>15|TRBV7-2
ASSSDRGSYSNQPQH
>12|TRBV7-9
ASSFTRGAETQY
>13|TRBV5-4
ASSLDRGLSGELF
>12|TRBV10-3
AIRETGLDYEQY
>13|TRBV19
ASRSSGSPLEKLF
>11|TRBV12-3/TRBV12-4
ASRVQGVTEAF
>13|TRBV3-1/TRBV3-2
ASSSSARASYEQY
>12|TRBV5-1
ASSLTGANYGYT
>13|TRBV6-5
ASSYGQTLNTEAF
>15|TRBV7-9
ASSVHGAGGLGNEQY
>12|TRBV27
ASSLRRSNEKLF
>9|TRBV7-9
APSSNYGYT